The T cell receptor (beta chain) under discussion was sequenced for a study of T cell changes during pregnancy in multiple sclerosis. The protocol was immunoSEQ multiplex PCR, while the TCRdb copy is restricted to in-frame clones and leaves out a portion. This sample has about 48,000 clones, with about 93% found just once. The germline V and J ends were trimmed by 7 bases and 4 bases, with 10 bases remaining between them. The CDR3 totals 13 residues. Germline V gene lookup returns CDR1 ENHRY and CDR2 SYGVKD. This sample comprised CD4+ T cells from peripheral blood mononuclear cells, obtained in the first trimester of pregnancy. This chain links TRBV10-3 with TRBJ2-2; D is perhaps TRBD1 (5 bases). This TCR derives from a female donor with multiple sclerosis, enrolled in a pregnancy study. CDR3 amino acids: CAIKGASTGELFF. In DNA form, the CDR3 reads TGTGCCATCAAAGGGGCGAGCACCGGGGAGCTGTTTTTT.